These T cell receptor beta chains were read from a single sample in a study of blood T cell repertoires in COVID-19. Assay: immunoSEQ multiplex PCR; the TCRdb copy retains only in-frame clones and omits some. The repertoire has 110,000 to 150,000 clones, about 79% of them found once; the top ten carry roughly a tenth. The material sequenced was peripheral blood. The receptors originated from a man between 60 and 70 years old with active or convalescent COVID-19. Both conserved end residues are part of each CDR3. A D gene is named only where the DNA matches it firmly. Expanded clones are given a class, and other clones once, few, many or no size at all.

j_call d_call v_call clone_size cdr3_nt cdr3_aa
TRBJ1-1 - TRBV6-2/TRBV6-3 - TGTGCCAGCAGTTACCCCTTAGCCACTGAAGCTTTCTTT CASSYPLATEAFF
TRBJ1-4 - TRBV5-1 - TGCGCCAGCAGCTTGGACGGGGAAAAACTGTTTTTT CASSLDGEKLFF
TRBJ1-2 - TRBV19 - TGTGCCAGTAGTAGTTCAAACTATGGCTACACCTTC CASSSSNYGYTF
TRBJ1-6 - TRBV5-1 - TGCGCCAGCAGCTTGCGTCGTGATTCACCCCTCCACTTT CASSLRRDSPLHF
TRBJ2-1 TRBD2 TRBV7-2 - TGTGCCAGCAGCTTAGCACAGAGCGGGGGGAACAATGAGCAGTTCTTC CASSLAQSGGNNEQFF
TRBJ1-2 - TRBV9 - TGTGCCAGCAGCGGACCCTCCCGGACAGTCTATGGCTACACCTTC CASSGPSRTVYGYTF
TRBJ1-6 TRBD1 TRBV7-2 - TGTGCCAGCAGCCCCCACGGACAGGGAGCCTCACCCCTCCACTTT CASSPHGQGASPLHF
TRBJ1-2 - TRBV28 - TGTGCCAGCAGTTTAGGCGGCAACTATGGCTACACCTTC CASSLGGNYGYTF
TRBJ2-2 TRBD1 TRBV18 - TGTGCCAGCTCACCGGGGACAGGGGACATCACCGGGGAGCTGTTTTTT CASSPGTGDITGELFF
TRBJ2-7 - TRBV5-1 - TGCGCCAGCAGCTTGGGAGGTCGTAACGAGCAGTACTTC CASSLGGRNEQYF
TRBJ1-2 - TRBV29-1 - TGCAGCGTTGCGCCAGGGGACTATGGCTACACCTTC CSVAPGDYGYTF
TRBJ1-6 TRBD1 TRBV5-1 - TGCGCCAGCAGCTTGGGAACAGGGGTTAATTCACCCCTCCACTTT CASSLGTGVNSPLHF
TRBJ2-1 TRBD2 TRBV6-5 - TGTGCCAGCAGCCGACTAGCCCAACTCCAGCAGTTCTTC CASSRLAQLQQFF
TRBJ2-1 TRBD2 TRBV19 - TGTGCCAGTAGTATGGCGAGCGGGAGGGGCAATGAGCAGTTCTTC CASSMASGRGNEQFF
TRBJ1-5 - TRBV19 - TGTGCCAGTAGTATGACCCCTGGTGGGGACTATAGCAATCAGCCCCAGCATTTT CASSMTPGGDYSNQPQHF
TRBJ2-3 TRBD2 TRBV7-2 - TGTGCCAGCAGCTTAGGACTAGCGGGGGCAGATACGCAGTATTTT CASSLGLAGADTQYF
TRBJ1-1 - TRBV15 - TGTGCCACCAGCAGAGACAGGGTAATTGAAGCTTTCTTT CATSRDRVIEAFF
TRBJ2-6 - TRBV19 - TGTGCCAGTCAGGACTCTGGGGCCAACGTCCTGACTTTC CASQDSGANVLTF
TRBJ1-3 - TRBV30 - TGTGCCTGGACCAGGGTTGGAGGAAACACCATATATTTT CAWTRVGGNTIYF
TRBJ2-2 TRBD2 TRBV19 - TGTGCCTCCCGAGGTGCGGGAGGGGCTGGGGAGCTGTTTTTT CASRGAGGAGELFF
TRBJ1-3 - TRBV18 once TGTGCCAGCTCACCTCTACAGGCGGGAAACACCATATATTTT CASSPLQAGNTIYF
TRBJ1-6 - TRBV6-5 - TGTGCCAGCAGCCGCGGGGCGCCCTATAATTCACCCCTCCACTTT CASSRGAPYNSPLHF
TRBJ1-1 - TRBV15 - TGTGCCACCAGCAGAGTAGAGGAGAACACTGAAGCTTTCTTT CATSRVEENTEAFF
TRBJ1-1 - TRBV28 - TGTGCCAGCCAGCCCTTAGGGGTTGGATGGGCTGAAGCTTTCTTT CASQPLGVGWAEAFF
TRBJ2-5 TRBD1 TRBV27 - TGTGCCAGCAGTTTGAACAGGGGGCAAGAGACCCAGTACTTC CASSLNRGQETQYF
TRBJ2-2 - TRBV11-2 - TGTGCCAGCAGCTCTCCCGGGAAGCACACCGGGGAGCTGTTTTTT CASSSPGKHTGELFF
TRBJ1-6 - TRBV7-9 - TGTGCCAGCAGCCCAAGGGGCGGTGGGTATCTTTCACCCCTCCACTTT CASSPRGGGYLSPLHF
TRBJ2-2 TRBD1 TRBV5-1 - TGCGCCAGCAGGCACGGACAGGGACCGAACACCGGGGAGCTGTTTTTT CASRHGQGPNTGELFF
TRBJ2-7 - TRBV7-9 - TGTGCCAGCAGCTTAGGACTAGTCCCGGACGAGCAGTACTTC CASSLGLVPDEQYF
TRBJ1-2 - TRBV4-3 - TGCGCCAGCAGCCAAGGACCAGGGACTACCTATGGCTACACCTTC CASSQGPGTTYGYTF
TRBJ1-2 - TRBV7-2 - TGTGCCAGCAGCTCCCCGATTGTACAAGGCTACACCTTC CASSSPIVQGYTF
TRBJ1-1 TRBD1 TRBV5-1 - TGCGCCAGCAGCCCCGGGACAGGTACCATGAACACTGAAGCTTTCTTT CASSPGTGTMNTEAFF
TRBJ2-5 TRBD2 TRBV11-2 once TGTGCCAGCCGCCATGGTAGCGGGGAAAAGACCCAGTACTTC CASRHGSGEKTQYF
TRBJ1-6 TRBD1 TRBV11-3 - TGTGCCAGCAGCCCAGGGGGTAATTCACCCCTCCACTTT CASSPGGNSPLHF
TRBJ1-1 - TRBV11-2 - TGTGCCAGCAGCTTAGATGGGGCGGGGGTTGGCACTGAAGCTTTCTTT CASSLDGAGVGTEAFF
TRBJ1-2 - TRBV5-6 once TGTGCCAGCAGCTTGGGGTTTGGGGGGAGCTATGGCTACACCTTC CASSLGFGGSYGYTF
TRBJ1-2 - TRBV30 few TGTGCCTGGACCACAGGGCTCCCCTATGGCTACACCTTC CAWTTGLPYGYTF
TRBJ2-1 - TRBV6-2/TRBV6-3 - TGTGCCAGCAGTGCCACAGGGCTAAGCTCCTACAATGAGCAGTTCTTC CASSATGLSSYNEQFF
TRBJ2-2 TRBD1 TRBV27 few TGTGCCAGCAGTTCATACAGGGGAACCGGGGAGCTGTTTTTT CASSSYRGTGELFF
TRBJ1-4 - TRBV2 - TGTGCCAGCAGTGTATCGGGGGGTAATGAAAAACTGTTTTTT CASSVSGGNEKLFF
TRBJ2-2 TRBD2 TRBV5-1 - TGCGCCAGCAGCTTGGTCGTTCGGGGGGCCGGGGAGCTGTTTTTT CASSLVVRGAGELFF
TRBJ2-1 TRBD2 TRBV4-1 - TGCGCCAGCAGCCAAGATACTAGCGGGAGGGCCCGGGAGCAGTTCTTC CASSQDTSGRAREQFF
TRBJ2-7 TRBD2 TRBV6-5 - TGTGCCAGCAGCCGGGACTATTACGAGCAGTACTTC CASSRDYYEQYF
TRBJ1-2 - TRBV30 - TGTGCCTGGAGCGGACAGTTTTCTAACTATGGCTACACCTTC CAWSGQFSNYGYTF
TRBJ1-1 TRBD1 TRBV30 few TGTGCCTGGAGACGACAGGGGATGGCTGAAGCTTTCTTT CAWRRQGMAEAFF
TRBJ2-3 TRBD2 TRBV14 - TGTGCCAGCAGCTTAGGGACTAGCGGGACACGTGATACGCAGTATTTT CASSLGTSGTRDTQYF
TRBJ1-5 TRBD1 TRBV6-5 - TGTGCCAGCAGGCGGACAGGGATGGGTGGTCAGCCCCAGCATTTT CASRRTGMGGQPQHF
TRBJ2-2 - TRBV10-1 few TGCGCCAGCAGTGAAACAGGGAACGGGGAGCTGTTTTTT CASSETGNGELFF
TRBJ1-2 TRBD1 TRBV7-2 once TGTGCCAGCAGTCCCGGGACAGACTATGGCTACACCTTC CASSPGTDYGYTF
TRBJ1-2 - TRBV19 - TGTGCCAGTATGAGCACGAACTATGGCTACACCTTC CASMSTNYGYTF